This T cell receptor (beta chain) was captured by sequencing in a study of PD-L1 blockade in urothelial cancer. Study at large: Intravenous atezolizumab, 1,200 mg every 3 weeks, was begun by patients around 2014.

Measured with immunoSEQ multiplex PCR; TCRdb has only the in-frame clones, and not every one. The sample has fewer than 130,000 clones; about 85% are singletons. This specimen consisted of PBMCs, obtained around atezolizumab (anti-PD-L1) treatment. The sequence came from a man in his fifties with urothelial cancer.

CDR3 in DNA: TGTGCCAGTCAGGGGCCGGGACAGGGGAATCTCTACGAGCAGTACTTC. Encoded protein: CASQGPGQGNLYEQYF. The chain is built from TRBV19 and TRBJ2-7; 10 bases agree with TRBD1. Trimming took 8 bases from V and 3 from J; bases not matched to a gene: 13. The V gene's germline CDR1 is LNHDA and CDR2 SQIVND (reference sequence). CDR3 length equals 16 residues.